This T cell receptor (beta chain) stems from a study of beta chain features in type 1 diabetes. Study-level background: In age, gender and cell yields, patients were similar to healthy donors. Overall study findings and caveats: All four CD4+ subsets of Type 1 diabetes patients contained TCRB CDR3s that were moderately but significantly shorter. Type 1 diabetes patients had VDJ junctions that carried fewer insertions and more deletions. Reads derived from cDNA could over-represent cells showing high TCR expression.

CDR3 length: 13 amino acids. The trim removed 10 bases at V and 8 bases at J, leaving 8 bases unmatched. The germline V gene has CDR1 MNHNS and CDR2 SASEGT. Of note for this clone: Its specificity is not known.

Sorting that relied on CD45RO/CCR7/CD25/CD127/CD95/CD27 yielded CD4+ naive, central memory, regulatory and stem cell-like memory cells. The authors reverse transcribed all of the isolated RNA, so sequencing captured expressed TCRB transcripts. The repertoire was sequenced with immunoSEQ multiplex PCR; TCRdb's copy has only in-frame clones and lacks some. This sample has some 350,000 clones, with approximately 13% found just once. The rearrangement joins TRBV6-1 to TRBJ2-1; 10 bases agree with TRBD1. The receptor was isolated from a woman between 18 and 30 years old with type 1 diabetes. The source material was naive CD4+ T cells from blood. The CDR3 sequence is CATGGQGSDEQFF. The CDR3 nucleotides read TGTGCCACCGGGGGACAGGGGTCTGATGAGCAGTTCTTC.